This is a list of T cell receptor beta chains from one sample in a study of breast tumors, draining lymph nodes, adjacent tissues. TCRdb re-called the multiplex PCR reads through MiXCR, storing one row per CDR3 protein. The sample includes 290,000 or so distinct CDR3 sequences, under 35% seen only once; the top ten take 1.1%. Sequenced: axillary lymph node tissue. These receptors were obtained from a female donor with breast cancer. Some clones in this sample may be carry-over from other donors' samples. Each CDR3 is given with its conserved first and last residue. The order of the fields is V gene, CDR3 length, CDR3 protein.

>TRBV6-5|17
CASSYSGTGASGTPLHF
>TRBV5-6|14
CASSPSGLGYEQYF
>TRBV7-2|14
CASRSGQGGETQYF
>TRBV5-1|14
CASSRDSGRETQHF
>TRBV10-3|13
CAISETGANTIYF
>TRBV5-6|15
CASSLGFNSKNIQYF
>TRBV18|15
CASSRLAGVQETQYF
>TRBV10-3|15
CAIKKDSPYNEPQHF
>TRBV6-2/TRBV6-3|15
CASSPRGADAYGYTF
>TRBV5-1|15
CASSLESRLVDEQFF
>TRBV7-8|15
CASSGGLAGVETQYF
>TRBV6-4|12
CASRWISYEQYF
>TRBV2|11
CAQAGSETQYF
>TRBV3-1|14
CASSPGAPYNEQFF
>TRBV28|12
CASRGQYNEQFF
>TRBV10-3|16
CAISESSLATYNEQFF
>TRBV5-5|15
CASSFDRANGNTIYF
>TRBV12-3/TRBV12-4|14
CASSLLAGGVTQYF
>TRBV11-2|14
CASSTVWGAGELFF
>TRBV29-1|13
CSVVTSGSAEQFF
>TRBV20-1|12
CSARRGKETQYF
>TRBV20-1|16
CSARLPSGRGTDTQYF
>TRBV20-1|13
CSGGGRALGEQYF
>TRBV24-1|15
CATSDPLGGGYGYTF
>TRBV7-6|15
CASSLTGAPQETQYF
>TRBV6-5|15
CASSWTGQTNSPLHF
>TRBV5-1|15
CASSFSGTSTDTQYF
>TRBV6-4|12
CAGQARETGYTF
>TRBV7-9|18
CASSSRTGTGDGGQPQHF
>TRBV11-3|17
CAGSSLAGERFTDTQYF
>TRBV5-1|17
CASSLGTGTSNPGELFF